Detailed here is one T cell receptor (beta chain). The antigen is undetermined. TCRdb's table, derived via immunoSEQ multiplex PCR, lists solely in-frame clones and lacks some. Of 30,000 to 40,000 clones listed, just under 90% were seen once; the top ten hold about 3.5%. The data stem from a study of neoadjuvant anti-PD-1 for oral cavity cancer. General study results and limits: TCR analyses covered only three patients per response group. PBMC Gini-index clonality exceeded responders' in non-responders post-nivolumab.

The CDR3 is 18 residues long. V trimming: 6 bases; J trimming: 1 base; junction bases outside the gene matches: 9. Per the germline V gene, CDR1 is ENHRY and CDR2 is SYGVKD. Here the sequenced sample was PBMCs, taken before nivolumab (anti-PD-1) treatment. The rearrangement uses TRBV10-3 and TRBJ2-3, with 14 bases matching TRBD2. This TCR was sampled from a person aged 35-79 years with oral cavity squamous cell carcinoma. The CDR3: CAISAGTSGGSRTDTQYF. CDR3 coding DNA: TGTGCCATCAGCGCCGGGACTAGCGGGGGTTCCCGCACAGATACGCAGTATTTT.